This paragraph covers one T cell receptor beta chain sequence. The conserved closing phenylalanine or tryptophan is absent in this CDR3, likely reflecting a read error. This CDR3 contains 17 residues. J lost 7 bases, V lost 0 bases, and 8 bases had no gene match. Germline V gene data show CDR1 as SGHRS and CDR2 as YFSETQ. One entry per CDR3 protein, called by TCRdb with MiXCR from the 5' RACE reads. Seen here are nearly 10,000 distinct CDR3 sequences, around 15% observed once, and the top ten hold more than 2.5%. Tregs were sorted as CD4+CD25+CD127-/low cells. The sequencing input was Tregs sorted from blood. The sequence was obtained from a female donor with breast cancer. The chain is built from TRBV5-1 and TRBJ1-6; 9 bases line up with TRBD1. CDR3 nucleotide sequence: TGCGCCAGCAGCTTGGGGGACAGGGCCTCTGGAAATTCACCCCTCCACCTT. Encoded protein: CASSLGDRASGNSPLHL.